Listed here are 24 T cell receptor beta chains from one sample, sequenced in a study of beta chain features in type 1 diabetes. Investigators reverse transcribed all isolated RNA, so they sequenced expressed TCRB transcripts. Method: immunoSEQ multiplex PCR; TCRdb's copy keeps in-frame clones and lacks some. The table records approximately 250,000 clones, 9.6% of them present only once. Sequenced input: naive CD4+ T cells from blood. The receptor source for this set is a woman aged 18-29 years in good health.

This clone was recorded at least ten times. The chain links TRBV30 to TRBJ2-5, with 7 nucleotides matching TRBD1. The CDR3 runs to 13 residues. The germline gives CDR1 GTSNPN, CDR2 SVGIG (reference sequence). Unmatched junction bases numbered 4, after V lost 1 base and J lost 5 bases. In DNA, the CDR3 is TGTGCCTGGAGTGGACAGGGAACGGAGACCCAGTACTTC. It specifies CAWSGQGTETQYF.

This clone occurred many times. The chain recombines TRBV7-9 with TRBJ2-7; TRBD1 agrees at 9 bases. With 4 bases clipped from V and 6 bases from J, the junction kept 10 bases outside the gene matches. The CDR3 loop spans 15 amino acids. Germline V gene lookup returns CDR1 SEHNR and CDR2 FQNEAQ (reference sequence). DNA for the CDR3: TGTGCCAGCAGCTCCTATACGGGACAGGGACGCGAGCAGTACTTC. This sequence encodes CASSSYTGQGREQYF.

This clone was found a few times. The chain joins TRBV4-1 to TRBJ2-7; 8 bases align to TRBD2. The V and J ends lost 0 bases and 4 bases, in that order; junction bases with no gene match: 5. CDR3 length equals 15 residues. Germline lookup yields CDR1 MGHRA and CDR2 YSYEKL. CDR3: CASSQDDSSGYEQYF. In nucleotides, the CDR3 is TGCGCCAGCAGCCAAGACGATTCTAGCGGGTACGAGCAGTACTTC.

This clone was seen more than once but under ten times. This same CDR3 is encoded by further DNA sequences in the sample. The chain employs TRBV6-5 and TRBJ2-7, with 10 bases that match TRBD2. Germline CDR1 and CDR2: MNHEY and SVGAGI. Trimming at V came to 5 bases and at J to 1 base, leaving 2 bases not matched to a gene. The CDR3 contains 14 residues. In nucleotides, the CDR3 is TGTGCCAGCAGTCGGACTAGCGGATCCTACGAGCAGTACTTC. This encodes CASSRTSGSYEQYF.

The sample holds a few counts of this clone. The chain carries TRBV25-1 and TRBJ2-7, with D possibly being TRBD2 (7 bases). Germline V CDR1 and CDR2: MGHDK, SYGVNS. CDR3 length: 14 amino acids. Deletions cut 2 bases from V and 2 bases from J, with 10 bases between. The CDR3 nucleotides read TGTGCCAGCAGTGAAGCGGGGGCGACCTACGAGCAGTACTTC. Translated: CASSEAGATYEQYF.

This chain links TRBV30 with TRBJ1-6, with 8 positions matching TRBD1. Germline V gives CDR1 GTSNPN, CDR2 SVGIG (reference sequence). The CDR3 runs to 18 residues. V lost 1 base and J lost 10; bases outside the gene matches: 18. In DNA, the CDR3 is TGTGCCTGGAGTGCCCCTTCCCCCGGGACAGGCAAGCGATCACCCCTCCACTTT. Translating gives CAWSAPSPGTGKRSPLHF.

The chain has TRBV5-1 and TRBJ2-1; 13 bases map to TRBD2. Germline assignment: CDR1 SGHRS and CDR2 YFSETQ. The V gene end was trimmed by 2 bases and the J gene end by 10 bases; junction bases not matched to a gene: 9. There are 16 residues in the CDR3. CDR3 sequence: CASSFGGLAGEGEQFF. CDR3 coding DNA: TGCGCCAGCAGCTTTGGTGGACTAGCGGGAGAGGGCGAGCAGTTCTTC.

In this sample, this clone turned up a few times. Other nucleotide sequences from this sample produce the same CDR3. The chain uses TRBV20-1 and TRBJ2-5; D perhaps matches TRBD2 (5 bases). The CDR3 covers 11 residues. Trimming took 3 bases from V and 4 from J, leaving 6 bases between them. Germline loops: CDR1 DFQATT, CDR2 SNEGSKA (reference sequence). The DNA for the CDR3 is TGCAGTGCTAGGGCGGGAGAGACCCAGTACTTC. It encodes CSARAGETQYF.

The chain has TRBV4-1 and TRBJ2-7; 11 bases are a match to TRBD2. The CDR3 is made up of 15 amino acids. V shed 6 bases, J shed 3 bases, and the junction held 7 bases outside the gene matches. CDR1 and CDR2 (germline): MGHRA, YSYEKL. The CDR3 region is CASRPSGGMIYEQYF. The CDR3 DNA is TGCGCCAGCAGACCTAGCGGGGGGATGATCTACGAGCAGTACTTC.

The table lists this clone with a few counts. The V call is TRBV5-1, the J call TRBJ1-1; TRBD1 is a possible D gene (6 bases). V gave up 0 bases and J gave up 5 bases, with 11 bases separating them. Germline lookup yields CDR1 SGHRS and CDR2 YFSETQ. CDR3 length: 14 amino acids. The CDR3 protein is CASSLGRGETEAFF. The CDR3, as DNA: TGCGCCAGCAGCTTGGGCAGGGGTGAAACTGAAGCTTTCTTT.

The table lists this clone with a few counts. The DNA for the CDR3 is TGCGCCAGCAGCAAAGCGACAGGGGTCTCCTACAATGAGCAGTTCTTC. It specifies CASSKATGVSYNEQFF. The rearrangement links TRBV5-1 to TRBJ2-1; 8 bases agree with TRBD1. Germline CDR1 and CDR2: SGHRS and YFSETQ. V was clipped by 4 bases and J by 0 bases; unmatched bases: 6. The CDR3 is made up of 16 amino acids.

The chain couples TRBV11-2 to TRBJ1-1, with a possible D match to TRBD1 (6 bases). The V end was cut by 5 bases, the J end by 3 bases, with 25 bases between. The length of the CDR3 is 18 residues. Germline V gene data show CDR1 as SGHAT and CDR2 as FQNNGV. The CDR3 spells CASSRTMGARSSHTEAFF. DNA for the CDR3: TGTGCCAGCAGCAGAACTATGGGGGCGCGAAGTAGCCACACTGAAGCTTTCTTT.

The chain combines TRBV6-4 with TRBJ2-3; 8 positions agree with TRBD2. Per the germline V gene, CDR1 is MRHNA and CDR2 is SNTAGT. With V trimmed by 5 bases and J by 0 bases, 7 bases remained unmatched. CDR3 length equals 16 residues. CDR3 bases: TGTGCCAGCAGTCCGGTGGCTAGCGGGAGCACAGATACGCAGTATTTT. It is translated as CASSPVASGSTDTQYF.

The rearrangement joins TRBV4-1 to TRBJ2-1, with D maybe TRBD2 (6 bases). The CDR3 runs to 16 residues. V gave up 1 base and J gave up 3 bases, with 13 bases separating them. Per germline, CDR1 MGHRA and CDR2 YSYEKL. The CDR3: CASSQASGRLYNEQFF. CDR3 nucleotide sequence: TGCGCCAGCAGCCAAGCCTCGGGGAGGCTCTACAATGAGCAGTTCTTC.

This clone came up a few times. V and J are TRBV7-8 and TRBJ2-4, with D perhaps matching TRBD2 (5 bases). The CDR3 extends over 15 amino acids. Germline assignment: CDR1 SGHVS and CDR2 FQNEAQ. Trimming left V 1 base short and J 2 bases short, with 9 bases between. CDR3 loop: CASSLDLGTKNIQYF. In DNA form, the CDR3 reads TGTGCCAGCAGCTTAGACCTCGGGACCAAAAACATTCAGTACTTC. The full variable domain, in which reference TRBV7-8 and TRBJ2-4 provide the parts outside the CDR3, is GAGVSQSPRYKVAKRGQDVALRCDPISGHVSLFWYQQALGQGPEFLTYFQNEAQLDKSGLPSDRFFAERPEGSVSTLKIQRTQQEDSAVYLCASSLDLGTKNIQYFGAGTRLSVL.

The rearrangement uses TRBV5-4 and TRBJ2-7; TRBD2 matches 10 bases. CDR1 is SGHNT and CDR2 is YYREEE in the germline V gene (reference sequence). This CDR3 has 17 amino acids. Unmatched junction bases numbered 13, after V lost 4 bases and J lost 3 bases. The CDR3 bases are TGTGCCAGCAGCCCCTCGGGTTCAGCGGGAGGGCTCTACGAGCAGTACTTC. Protein: CASSPSGSAGGLYEQYF.

This clone came up a few times. CDR3 DNA: TGTGCCAGCAGTGAAGGTGGGAGGTTCCAAAACATTCAGTACTTC. Its translation: CASSEGGRFQNIQYF. The chain joins TRBV6-1 to TRBJ2-4, with D possibly matching TRBD2 (6 bases). Per germline, CDR1 MNHNS and CDR2 SASEGT. CDR3 length: 15 amino acids. V lost 1 base, J lost 5 bases, and 12 bases lay in between.

This clone has just a few counts. The chain couples TRBV6-5 to TRBJ1-1; D possibly corresponds to TRBD1 (6 bases). The germline gives CDR1 MNHEY, CDR2 SVGAGI. V shed 5 bases and J shed 4 bases, with 14 bases lying between them. The CDR3 is 14 amino acids. The CDR3 protein is CASSLRQAGTEAFF. Here the CDR3 DNA reads TGTGCCAGCAGTCTTCGACAGGCGGGCACTGAAGCTTTCTTT.

V is TRBV19 and J is TRBJ2-7; 11 bases are shared with TRBD2. There are 15 residues in the CDR3. V shed 5 bases, J shed 3 bases, and the junction held 6 bases outside the gene matches. CDR1 and CDR2 (germline): LNHDA, SQIVND (reference sequence). The chain's CDR3 is CASSLGLAEIYEQYF. CDR3 bases: TGTGCCAGTAGTCTGGGACTAGCGGAGATCTACGAGCAGTACTTC.

This clone was seen a single time. The chain combines TRBV9 with TRBJ2-5; weak D call: TRBD1 (5 bases). Per the germline V gene, CDR1 is SGDLS and CDR2 is YYNGEE. V was cut by 4 bases and J by 2 bases, with 15 bases left in between. The CDR3 sequence is 15 residues long. The CDR3 loop reads CASSSREYNQETQYF. The CDR3 nucleotides are TGTGCCAGCAGCTCCAGGGAATACAATCAAGAGACCCAGTACTTC.

This clone was counted a few times. V usage is TRBV18 and J usage is TRBJ2-3, with 9 bases lining up with TRBD1. Germline CDR1 KGHSH, CDR2 LQKENI. V shed 5 bases and J 4 bases; nucleotides not matched to a gene: 7. CDR3 length equals 15 residues. DNA for the CDR3: TGTGCCAGCTCAAGGTGGACAGGGGCTCCAGATACGCAGTATTTT. The encoded protein is CASSRWTGAPDTQYF. The entire variable domain, with the rest obtained from reference TRBV18 and TRBJ2-3, is as follows: NAGVMQNPRHLVRRRGQEARLRCSPMKGHSHVYWYRQLPEEGLKFMVYLQKENIIDESGMPKERFSAEFPKEGPSILRIQQVVRGDSAAYFCASSRWTGAPDTQYFGPGTRLTVL.

This clone appeared a few times. V is TRBV29-1 and J is TRBJ2-7; 8 positions agree with TRBD2. Losses at the gene ends were 7 bases for V and 2 bases for J; bases not matched to a gene: 4. Germline V gives CDR1 SQVTM, CDR2 ANQGSEA. This CDR3 is 12 amino acids long. As DNA, the CDR3 is TGCAGCGGGCGGGGGGATACCTACGAGCAGTACTTC. Translating gives CSGRGDTYEQYF.

This chain uses TRBV9 with TRBJ2-5; 10 positions agree with TRBD1. The J segment lost 0 bases and the V segment lost 0 bases, leaving 5 bases of the junction unmatched. CDR1 and CDR2 (germline): SGDLS, YYNGEE. This CDR3 is 17 amino acids long. The CDR3 is CASSVAQDRGNQETQYF. DNA of the CDR3: TGTGCCAGCAGCGTAGCTCAGGACAGGGGGAACCAAGAGACCCAGTACTTC. The variable domain in full, completed from reference TRBV9 and TRBJ2-5, reads DSGVTQTPKHLITATGQRVTLRCSPRSGDLSVYWYQQSLDQGLQFLIQYYNGEERAKGNILERFSAQQFPDLHSELNLSSLELGDSALYFCASSVAQDRGNQETQYFGPGTRLLVL.

This clone was observed a few times. V gene TRBV4-1 combines with J gene TRBJ1-4, with D unresolved. V gave up 0 bases and J gave up 8 bases, with 10 bases separating them. CDR3 size: 14 residues. Looked up from germline, CDR1 is MGHRA and CDR2 is YSYEKL. The CDR3 DNA is TGCGCCAGCAGCCAAGATTCCACAACGGAAAAACTGTTTTTT. It is translated as CASSQDSTTEKLFF.